Presented here are 24 T cell receptor beta chains from one specimen sequenced in a study of T-cell reconstitution after alpha-beta-depleted transplantation in children. Unique molecular identifiers were used to barcode this TCRbeta library. Each CDR3 protein is one row after TCRdb ran MiXCR on the PCR reads. The sample includes 600,000 to 700,000 distinct CDR3 sequences, around 13% of them seen just once. Sequenced here: PBMCs, sampled before TCRalphabeta/CD19-depleted stem cell transplant. The receptors stem from a girl aged 2 to 9 with congenital amegakaryocytic thrombocytopenia, due to receive a stem cell transplant.

This chain uses TRBV10-3 with TRBJ1-1; 8 nucleotides agree with TRBD1. V was pared by 7 bases and J by 0 bases, with 4 bases of the junction left unmatched. Germline V CDR1 and CDR2: ENHRY, SYGVKD. This CDR3 has 14 residues. The DNA for the CDR3 is TGTGCCATCAACGGACAGGGAATGAACACTGAAGCTTTCTTT. Translated, it gives CAINGQGMNTEAFF.

The V gene is TRBV6-5, the J gene TRBJ1-2; tentative D call: TRBD1 (5 bases). Germline V gene lookup returns CDR1 MNHEY and CDR2 SVGAGI. This CDR3 has 18 residues. The V gene lost 5 bases and the J gene lost 4 bases, with 26 bases spanning the gap. CDR3 nucleotides: TGTGCCAGCAGTCTCACTCGGGGGAGACGGATGGACGTCTATGGCTACACCTTC. It specifies CASSLTRGRRMDVYGYTF.

This chain links TRBV21-1 with TRBJ1-5; whether TRBD1, the table's D call, matches the DNA was not checked. TRBV21-1 has pseudogene status. This CDR3 is 16 amino acids long. CDR3 region: CASSKAPWTDRTPQHF. The CDR3 bases are TGTGCCAGCAGCAAAGCCCCATGGACAGATCGTACGCCCCAGCATTTT.

The chain joins TRBV3-1 to TRBJ2-1, with 7 positions matching TRBD2. The V gene's germline CDR1 is LGHDT and CDR2 YNNKEL (reference sequence). With V trimmed by 8 bases and J by 0 bases, 16 bases remained unmatched. The CDR3 consists of 18 residues. The DNA for the CDR3 is TGTGCCAGCTGCTCCCCTTCCAGCGGGGTGAGCTCCTACAATGAGCAGTTCTTC. Translated: CASCSPSSGVSSYNEQFF.

The V and J genes are TRBV15 and TRBJ2-2; D uncertain. Trimming pared 3 bases from V and 1 base from J, leaving 12 bases between. The germline CDR1 and CDR2 sequences are LNHNV and YYDKDF (reference sequence). This CDR3 has 16 amino acids. The CDR3 protein is CATSRVGRMNTGELFF. Here the CDR3 DNA reads TGTGCCACCAGCAGGGTAGGACGGATGAACACCGGGGAGCTGTTTTTT.

This clonotype was observed a few times. CDR3 bases: TGTGCCAGCCTTGCCGGGACTAGTGATGAGCAGTTCTTC. This gives the protein CASLAGTSDEQFF. This sequence joins TRBV28 and TRBJ2-1; 8 nucleotides line up with TRBD2. The V segment lost 8 bases and the J segment 8 bases; nucleotides outside the gene matches: 8. Per the germline V gene, CDR1 is MDHEN and CDR2 is SYDVKM. The CDR3 sequence is 13 residues long.

Only a few counts were recorded for this clonotype. The chain has TRBV6-5 and TRBJ1-2, with TRBD1 identical over 10 bases. Germline V gene data show CDR1 as MNHEY and CDR2 as SVGAGI. The CDR3 contains 17 residues. V trimming: 0 bases; J trimming: 3 bases; junction bases outside the gene matches: 7. The chain's CDR3 is CASSYSLDGTGDYGYTF. CDR3 in DNA: TGTGCCAGCAGTTACTCGTTAGACGGGACAGGGGACTATGGCTACACCTTC.

This chain links TRBV12-3 or TRBV12-4 with TRBJ2-7; 12 bases are shared with TRBD2. The CDR3 consists of 15 residues. Unmatched junction bases numbered 12, after V lost 6 bases and J lost 9 bases. This CDR3 reads CASSPGTSGPVRQYF. The CDR3 coding sequence is TGTGCCAGCAGCCCCGGGACTAGCGGGCCCGTTAGGCAGTACTTC.

In its sample, this clonotype was seen many times. The chain joins TRBV20-1 to TRBJ2-1; 11 bases match TRBD2. CDR1 is DFQATT and CDR2 is SNEGSKA in the germline V gene (reference sequence). The CDR3 runs 15 residues. The junction had 10 bases not matched to a gene; V was cut back by 3 bases and J by 9 bases. CDR3 residues: CSARRLAGRQGEQFF. The CDR3 DNA sequence: TGCAGTGCTAGGCGACTAGCGGGAAGGCAGGGTGAGCAGTTCTTC.

This clonotype was seen more than once but under ten times. DNA for the CDR3: TGTGCCAGCAGTCCCAGGACTAGCGGGATTTACAATGAGCAGTTCTTC. Translation gives CASSPRTSGIYNEQFF. This rearrangement joins TRBV27 to TRBJ2-1, with 12 bases matching TRBD2. The CDR3 sequence is 16 residues long. With 5 bases clipped from V and 4 bases from J, the junction kept 6 bases outside the gene matches. Germline CDR1 is MNHEY and CDR2 is SMNVEV (reference sequence).

The sample holds a few counts of this clonotype. In DNA form, the CDR3 reads TGTGCCAGCAGCTTAGACGGAGGGACTGGCTTTAACAATGAGCAGTTCTTC. Translation gives CASSLDGGTGFNNEQFF. The J gene is TRBJ2-1, the V gene TRBV7-9, with TRBD2 as a possible D gene (6 bases). Trimming removed 1 base from V and 5 bases from J, with 18 bases in between. This CDR3 has 17 amino acids. Germline V gene data show CDR1 as SEHNR and CDR2 as FQNEAQ (reference sequence).

This clonotype was found a few times. The rearrangement links TRBV6-2 or TRBV6-3 to TRBJ1-5; D gene unclear. Per the germline V gene, CDR1 is MNHEY and CDR2 is SVGEGT. V lost 0 bases to trimming and J lost 2 bases, with 11 bases between them. This CDR3 comprises 16 residues. The CDR3 sequence is CASSYSIFTGNQPQHF. The CDR3, as DNA: TGTGCCAGCAGTTACTCGATTTTCACAGGCAATCAGCCCCAGCATTTT.

This clonotype has just a few counts. The gene calls are TRBV11-2 and TRBJ2-3; TRBD2 matches 13 bases. The CDR3 consists of 19 residues. V trimming: 2 bases; J trimming: 4 bases; junction bases outside the gene matches: 12. The germline CDR1 and CDR2 sequences are SGHAT and FQNNGV. CDR3 residues: CASSLRFLGTSGKADTQYF. CDR3 DNA: TGTGCCAGCAGCTTACGGTTTCTGGGGACTAGCGGGAAGGCAGATACGCAGTATTTT.

This clonotype was observed a handful of times. The gene calls are TRBV27 and TRBJ2-2; D is perhaps TRBD1 (5 bases). Per germline, CDR1 MNHEY and CDR2 SMNVEV (reference sequence). This CDR3 is 15 amino acids long. Trimming took off 7 bases at V and 6 bases at J, with 18 bases between the two ends. The CDR3 spells CASKTDSYIPGELFF. The CDR3 DNA follows: TGTGCCAGCAAGACCGACAGTTATATTCCCGGGGAGCTGTTTTTT.

The chain recombines TRBV3-1 with TRBJ2-7; D is unresolved. Trimming pared 1 base from V and 1 base from J, leaving 14 bases between. Germline V gene data show CDR1 as LGHDT and CDR2 as YNNKEL (reference sequence). The CDR3 totals 16 residues. Here the CDR3 reads CASSQALGSPSYEQYF. The DNA for the CDR3 is TGTGCCAGCAGCCAAGCCCTCGGATCCCCTTCCTACGAGCAGTACTTC.

The J gene is TRBJ1-2, the V gene TRBV2; D is perhaps TRBD1 (6 bases). V dropped 7 bases and J dropped 8 bases, with 20 bases sitting between them. The CDR3 sequence is 14 residues long. CDR1 SNHLY and CDR2 FYNNEI come from the germline V gene. Written as DNA, the CDR3 is TGTGCCAGCACTGGGAACGACGCAGGGGCAGGCTACACCTTC. It specifies CASTGNDAGAGYTF.

This clonotype showed up many times. The chain employs TRBV9 and TRBJ2-2; D remains ambiguous. CDR3 length: 13 amino acids. Trimming stripped 0 bases from V and 3 bases from J, with 3 bases between. Germline V CDR1 and CDR2: SGDLS, YYNGEE. CDR3 DNA sequence: TGTGCCAGCAGCGTAGATCACACCGGGGAGCTGTTTTTT. The encoded protein is CASSVDHTGELFF.

The sample holds many counts of this clonotype. The V call is TRBV29-1, the J call TRBJ1-5; a possible D gene is TRBD1 (5 bases). Trimming removed 7 bases at V and 3 bases at J, with 10 bases between. Per germline, CDR1 SQVTM and CDR2 ANQGSEA. The CDR3 consists of 12 residues. CDR3 nucleotides: TGCAGCGCGACGACAGCCAATCAGCCCCAGCATTTT. As protein: CSATTANQPQHF.

Many counts were recorded for this clonotype. The rearrangement links TRBV6-5 to TRBJ1-5; D unresolved. The V end was cut by 2 bases, the J end by 0 bases, with 5 bases between. The CDR3 is 14 residues long. Germline assignment: CDR1 MNHEY and CDR2 SVGAGI. For the CDR3, the DNA is TGTGCCAGCAGTTACGGTCGTAGCAATCAGCCCCAGCATTTT. It specifies CASSYGRSNQPQHF.

This clonotype came up many times. V is TRBV20-1 and J is TRBJ2-7, with a weak D call TRBD2 (5 bases). The CDR3 has 14 amino acids. Germline V gene lookup returns CDR1 DFQATT and CDR2 SNEGSKA (reference sequence). Trimming took 6 bases from V and 1 from J, leaving 16 bases between them. The CDR3 protein is CSAAPTGTSYEQYF. Written as DNA, the CDR3 is TGCAGTGCCGCCCCCACGGGAACTTCCTACGAGCAGTACTTC.

In this sample, this clonotype turned up a few times. CDR3 nucleotides: TGTGCCAGCAGCTTAAATTTTACTAGATGGGAAGAGACCCAGTACTTC. It yields the protein CASSLNFTRWEETQYF. The chain recombines TRBV7-9 with TRBJ2-5; possibly TRBD2 for D (5 bases). CDR1 is SEHNR and CDR2 is FQNEAQ in the germline V gene (reference sequence). Trimming removed 2 bases from V and 3 bases from J, with 16 bases in between. CDR3 length equals 16 residues. Combining the CDR3 with reference TRBV7-9 and TRBJ2-5 gives the whole variable domain DTGVSQNPRHKITKRGQNVTFRCDPISEHNRLYWYRQTLGQGPEFLTYFQNEAQLEKSRLLSDRFSAERPKGSFSTLEIQRTEQGDSAMYLCASSLNFTRWEETQYFGPGTRLLVL.

This clonotype was detected ten times or more. The chain links TRBV20-1 to TRBJ2-1; no definite D call. The CDR3 spans 12 residues. The germline V and J ends were trimmed by 4 bases and 8 bases, with 12 bases remaining between them. Germline V lookup: CDR1 DFQATT, CDR2 SNEGSKA (reference sequence). This chain's CDR3 is CSAIKRAYEQFF. The CDR3 bases are TGCAGTGCTATTAAGCGCGCTTATGAGCAGTTCTTC.

This clonotype has ten or more counts. The genes are TRBV10-3 and TRBJ2-2; tentatively, D is TRBD2 (6 bases). Germline V gene data show CDR1 as ENHRY and CDR2 as SYGVKD. V was cut by 3 bases and J by 1 base, with 18 bases left in between. CDR3 length equals 18 residues. In DNA form, the CDR3 reads TGTGCCATCAGTGACACGGATTCCGGGACTCTGAACACCGGGGAGCTGTTTTTT. Its translation: CAISDTDSGTLNTGELFF.

The V call is TRBV20-1, the J call TRBJ2-1, with a weak D call TRBD2 (5 bases). The CDR3 has 15 residues. With 5 bases removed from V and 0 bases from J, the gap between germline ends came to 14 bases. Germline values: CDR1 DFQATT, CDR2 SNEGSKA (reference sequence). The CDR3 DNA reads TGCAGTGCTGGCCCCTCGGGGAGCTCCTACAATGAGCAGTTCTTC. Translating it yields CSAGPSGSSYNEQFF.